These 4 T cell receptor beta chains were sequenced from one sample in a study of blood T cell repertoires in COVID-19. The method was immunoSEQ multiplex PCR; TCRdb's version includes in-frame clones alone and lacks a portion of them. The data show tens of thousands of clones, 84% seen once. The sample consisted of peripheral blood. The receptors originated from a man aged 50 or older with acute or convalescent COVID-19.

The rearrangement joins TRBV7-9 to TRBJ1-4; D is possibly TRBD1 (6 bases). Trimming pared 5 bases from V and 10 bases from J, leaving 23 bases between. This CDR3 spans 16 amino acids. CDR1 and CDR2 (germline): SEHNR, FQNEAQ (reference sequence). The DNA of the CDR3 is TGTGCCAGCAGCATACCGGGGCAACCCAGAGGGGGAAAACTGTTTTTT. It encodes CASSIPGQPRGGKLFF.

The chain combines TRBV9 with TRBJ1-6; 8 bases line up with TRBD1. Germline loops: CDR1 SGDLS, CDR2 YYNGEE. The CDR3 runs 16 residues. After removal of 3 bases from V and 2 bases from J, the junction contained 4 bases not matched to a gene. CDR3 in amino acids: CASSEDREPYNSPLHF. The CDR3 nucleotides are TGTGCCAGCAGCGAGGACAGGGAACCCTATAATTCACCCCTCCACTTT. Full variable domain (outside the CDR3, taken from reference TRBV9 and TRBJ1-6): DSGVTQTPKHLITATGQRVTLRCSPRSGDLSVYWYQQSLDQGLQFLIQYYNGEERAKGNILERFSAQQFPDLHSELNLSSLELGDSALYFCASSEDREPYNSPLHFGNGTRLTVT.

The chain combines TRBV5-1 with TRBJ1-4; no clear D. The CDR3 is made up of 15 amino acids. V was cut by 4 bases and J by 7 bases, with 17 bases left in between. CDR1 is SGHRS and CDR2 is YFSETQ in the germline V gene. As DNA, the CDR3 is TGCGCCAGCAGCACCATGGGCGGCGCGGGTGAAAAACTGTTTTTT. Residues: CASSTMGGAGEKLFF.

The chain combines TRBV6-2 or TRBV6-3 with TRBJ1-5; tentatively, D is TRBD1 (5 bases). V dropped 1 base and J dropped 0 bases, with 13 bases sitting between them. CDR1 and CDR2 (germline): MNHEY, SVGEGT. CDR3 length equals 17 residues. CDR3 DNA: TGTGCCAGCAGTTACTACGGGGACTCACGTAGCAATCAGCCCCAGCATTTT. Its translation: CASSYYGDSRSNQPQHF.